The clone carrying this TCR beta chain has a handful of counts. Antigen specificity is unknown. This specimen belongs to a study of cytomegalovirus exposure and HLA in healthy donors. Study-level findings and limits: Overall, approximately 150 TCR beta chains were annotated as cytomegalovirus-associated.

Germline-derived CDR1 and CDR2 are SGHRS and YFSETQ. The V and J ends lost 4 bases and 4 bases, in that order; junction bases with no gene match: 8. The CDR3 spans 15 residues. In the PCR, 60 Vbeta and 13 Jbeta primers were used. TCRdb keeps only in-frame clones here, not all; method: immunoSEQ multiplex PCR. The data show about 130,000 clones, over 9.5% seen once. Sequencing used PBMCs. The chain combines TRBV5-1 with TRBJ2-3; 8 bases align to TRBD1. The receptor comes from a woman in her late teens or twenties in good health and CMV-seropositive. The CDR3 reads CASSPGQGGPDTQYF. The CDR3 DNA reads TGCGCCAGCAGCCCCGGACAGGGAGGACCAGATACGCAGTATTTT.